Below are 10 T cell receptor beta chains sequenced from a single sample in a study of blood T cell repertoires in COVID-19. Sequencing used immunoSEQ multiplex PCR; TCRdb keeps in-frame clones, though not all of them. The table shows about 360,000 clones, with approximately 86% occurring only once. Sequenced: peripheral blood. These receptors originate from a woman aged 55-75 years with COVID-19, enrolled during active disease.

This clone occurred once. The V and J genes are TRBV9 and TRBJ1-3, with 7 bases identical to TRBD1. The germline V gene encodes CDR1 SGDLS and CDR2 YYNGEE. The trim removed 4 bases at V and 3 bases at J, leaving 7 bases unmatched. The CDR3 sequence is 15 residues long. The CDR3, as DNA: TGTGCCAGCAGCACACAGGGGACGAGTGGAAACACCATATATTTT. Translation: CASSTQGTSGNTIYF.

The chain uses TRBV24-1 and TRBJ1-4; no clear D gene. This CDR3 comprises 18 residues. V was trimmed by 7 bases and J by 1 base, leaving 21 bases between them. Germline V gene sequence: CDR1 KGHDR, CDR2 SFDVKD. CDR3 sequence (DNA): TGTGCCACCAGGAAAACTGGAGGGAATGGGAAAACTAATGAAAAACTGTTTTTT. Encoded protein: CATRKTGGNGKTNEKLFF.

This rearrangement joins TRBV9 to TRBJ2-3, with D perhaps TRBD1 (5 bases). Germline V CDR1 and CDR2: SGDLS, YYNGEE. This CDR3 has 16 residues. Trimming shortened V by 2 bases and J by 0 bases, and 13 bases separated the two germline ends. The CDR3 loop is CASSVQGSSSTDTQYF. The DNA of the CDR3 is TGTGCCAGCAGCGTCCAGGGTAGCTCAAGCACAGATACGCAGTATTTT.

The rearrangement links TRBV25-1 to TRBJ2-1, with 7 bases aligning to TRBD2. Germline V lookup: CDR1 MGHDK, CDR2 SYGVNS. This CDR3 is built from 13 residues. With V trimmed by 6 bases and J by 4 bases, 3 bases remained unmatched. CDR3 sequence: CASSGGTYNEQFF. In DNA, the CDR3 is TGTGCCAGCAGCGGGGGGACTTACAATGAGCAGTTCTTC.

The CDR3 is CASSTGSNQPQHF. CDR3 nucleotide sequence: TGTGCCAGTAGTACAGGGAGCAATCAGCCCCAGCATTTT. The chain has TRBV19 and TRBJ1-5; TRBD1 is a possible D gene (5 bases). Trimming cost V 4 bases and J 1 base, with 5 bases left between them. Germline V lookup: CDR1 LNHDA, CDR2 SQIVND (reference sequence). This CDR3 comprises 13 residues.

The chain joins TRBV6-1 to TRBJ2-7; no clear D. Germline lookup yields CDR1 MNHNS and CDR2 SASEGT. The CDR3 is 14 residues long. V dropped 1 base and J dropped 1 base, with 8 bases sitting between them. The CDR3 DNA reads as TGTGCCAGCAGTGAAGATAACAGATCCTACGAGCAGTACTTC. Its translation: CASSEDNRSYEQYF.

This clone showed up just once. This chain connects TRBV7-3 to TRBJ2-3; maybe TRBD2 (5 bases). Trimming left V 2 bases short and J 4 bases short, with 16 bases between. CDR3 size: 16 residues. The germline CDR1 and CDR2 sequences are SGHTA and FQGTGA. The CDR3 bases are TGTGCCAGCAGCTTAGGAACCAATTGGCGGGCAGATACGCAGTATTTT. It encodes CASSLGTNWRADTQYF.

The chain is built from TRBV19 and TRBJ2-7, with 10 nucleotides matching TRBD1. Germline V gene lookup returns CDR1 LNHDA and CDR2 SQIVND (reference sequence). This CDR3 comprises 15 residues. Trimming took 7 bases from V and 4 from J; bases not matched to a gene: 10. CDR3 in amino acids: CASTARTGGSYEQYF. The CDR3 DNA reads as TGTGCCAGTACCGCCCGGACAGGGGGTTCTTACGAGCAGTACTTC.

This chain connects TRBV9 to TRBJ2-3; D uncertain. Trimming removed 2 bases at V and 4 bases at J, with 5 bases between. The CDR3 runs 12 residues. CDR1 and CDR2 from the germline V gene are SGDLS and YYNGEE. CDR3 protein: CASSVLPDTQYF. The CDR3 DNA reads TGTGCCAGCAGCGTCCTCCCAGATACGCAGTATTTT.

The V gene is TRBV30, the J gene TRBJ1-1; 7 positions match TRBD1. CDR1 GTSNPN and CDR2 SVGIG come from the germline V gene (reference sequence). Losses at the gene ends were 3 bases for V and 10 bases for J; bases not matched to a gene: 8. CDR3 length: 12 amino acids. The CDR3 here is CAWSDRAPRAFF. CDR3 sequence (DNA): TGTGCCTGGAGCGACAGGGCCCCAAGAGCTTTCTTT.